These T cell receptor beta chains were read from a single sample in a study of a mutant IDH1 vaccine in newly diagnosed glioma. This table comes from immunoSEQ multiplex PCR, and its TCRdb copy is limited to in-frame clones, with some not included. This table holds 31,000 or so clones, 81% found once. Their specific antigens are unknown. Sequenced material: PBMCs, taken from a glioma patient whose treatment included an IDH1 peptide vaccine. Every receptor here comes from a young man with glioma. The CDR3 runs from the conserved cysteine through the conserved F or W. D genes are given only for firm matches. Clone sizes are given selectively: once, few, many, or a class where the clone is expanded.

len,j_gene,abundance,v_gene,d_gene,CDR3nt,CDR3aa
13,TRBJ1-5,-,TRBV19,-,TGTGCCACCCAAGACCTAGGAAATCAGCCCCAGCATTTT,CATQDLGNQPQHF
13,TRBJ2-5,-,TRBV5-4,-,TGTGCCAGCAGCTTGAGCCGGGATGGGACCCAGTACTTC,CASSLSRDGTQYF
11,TRBJ1-1,-,TRBV30,-,TGTGCCTGGAGCTCCGGGACTGAAGCTTTCTTT,CAWSSGTEAFF
14,TRBJ2-7,once,TRBV5-5,TRBD1,TGTGCCAGCAGCCGGGGACAGAGCTCCTACGAGCAGTACTTC,CASSRGQSSYEQYF
15,TRBJ1-5,-,TRBV9,-,TGTGCCAGCAGTGACACAGGGTACAGCAATCAGCCCCAGCATTTT,CASSDTGYSNQPQHF
15,TRBJ2-7,-,TRBV6-6,TRBD1,TGTGCCAGCACCGCCAGGGACAGGGGCACCTACGAGCAGTACTTC,CASTARDRGTYEQYF
14,TRBJ2-3,-,TRBV29-1,TRBD2,TGCAGCGCGACTAGCGGGATTGTCACAGATACGCAGTATTTT,CSATSGIVTDTQYF
17,TRBJ2-1,-,TRBV27,TRBD1,TGTGCCAGCAGTTTTCGTGCACAGGGGAGCTCCTACAATGAGCAGTTCTTC,CASSFRAQGSSYNEQFF
13,TRBJ2-1,-,TRBV7-2,-,TGTGCCAGCAGCCCCGGTCTGGGGCCTGAGCAGTTCTTC,CASSPGLGPEQFF
15,TRBJ2-7,-,TRBV21-1,-,TGTGCCAGCAGCAAAGTATCCAGGGATCCCTACGAGCAGTACTTC,CASSKVSRDPYEQYF
15,TRBJ2-1,once,TRBV27,-,TGTGCCAGCAGTGAAATACCAGCAGGAGACAATGAGCAGTTCTTC,CASSEIPAGDNEQFF
14,TRBJ2-7,-,TRBV7-9,-,TGTGCCAGCAGCTTAGGTACACTCTCCTACGAGCAGTACTTC,CASSLGTLSYEQYF
12,TRBJ1-5,-,TRBV29-1,-,TGCAGCGGTGGCGAGGGAGATCAGCCCCAGCATTTT,CSGGEGDQPQHF
14,TRBJ2-1,-,TRBV5-1,TRBD2,TGCGCCAGCAGCTTTGACGGGACTAGCGGTGAGCAGTTCTTC,CASSFDGTSGEQFF
15,TRBJ1-5,-,TRBV6-5,-,TGTGCCAGCAGCCCCTTCCAAGGGGTCAATCAGCCCCAGCATTTT,CASSPFQGVNQPQHF
14,TRBJ1-5,-,TRBV6-6,-,TGTGCCAGCACCCCGGCAGATAGCAATCAGCCCCAGCATTTT,CASTPADSNQPQHF
13,TRBJ1-2,once,TRBV5-6,TRBD1,TGTGCCAGCAGCCTCGACAGGGGATGGGGCTACACCTTC,CASSLDRGWGYTF
15,TRBJ2-2,-,TRBV2,TRBD2,TGTGCCAGCACCCGACTAGCGGGAGGGTCCGGGGAGCTGTTTTTT,CASTRLAGGSGELFF
15,TRBJ2-1,medium-sized,TRBV25-1,-,TGTGCCAGCAGTGAAACGGGTGGGTCCTACAATGAGCAGTTCTTC,CASSETGGSYNEQFF
15,TRBJ2-1,-,TRBV2,TRBD2,TGTGCCAGCAGTGTTCTAGCGGGAGCATTGGATGAGCAGTTCTTC,CASSVLAGALDEQFF
15,TRBJ1-2,-,TRBV19,-,TGTGCCAGTAGTATAGGCCCGGGATCGACCTATGGCTACACCTTC,CASSIGPGSTYGYTF
15,TRBJ1-2,-,TRBV5-1,-,TGCGCCAGCAGCTTGGTGGGGGGAGTAGACTATGGCTACACCTTC,CASSLVGGVDYGYTF
14,TRBJ2-5,-,TRBV5-1,-,TGCGCCAGCAGCAACGGACCCGCAAGTGAGACCCAGTACTTC,CASSNGPASETQYF
14,TRBJ2-7,once,TRBV7-9,-,TGTGCCAGCAGCTTAGGCAGAGAGGTCTACGAGCAGTACTTC,CASSLGREVYEQYF
14,TRBJ1-4,once,TRBV7-2,-,TGTGCCAGCAGCTTAGTTCCATTAAATGAAAAACTGTTTTTT,CASSLVPLNEKLFF
15,TRBJ2-7,-,TRBV4-1,-,TGCGCCAGCAGCCAAGATTCCCATTGGGAAAACGAGCAGTACTTC,CASSQDSHWENEQYF
14,TRBJ1-1,few,TRBV5-1,TRBD1,TGCGCCAGCAGCATCGACAGGGTGAACACTGAAGCTTTCTTT,CASSIDRVNTEAFF
13,TRBJ2-7,-,TRBV14,-,TGTGCCAGTGAGGGGCCTCCCGACTACGAGCAGTACTTC,CASEGPPDYEQYF
11,TRBJ1-1,few,TRBV6-1,-,TGTGCCAGCAGGTCACGGGAGAAAGCTTTCTTT,CASRSREKAFF
16,TRBJ1-2,-,TRBV27,-,TGTGCCAGCAGTCTAGTAGGGCATCCTGGCGTTAGGGGCTACACCTTC,CASSLVGHPGVRGYTF
14,TRBJ1-1,-,TRBV2,-,TGTGCCAGCAGTGAAGAGGGGAGAGTCACTGAAGCTTTCTTT,CASSEEGRVTEAFF
16,TRBJ2-7,-,TRBV4-1,-,TGCGCCAGCAGCCAAGTAAGGGGGACACTTGACTACGAGCAGTACTTC,CASSQVRGTLDYEQYF
19,TRBJ2-1,-,TRBV5-4,TRBD2,TGTGCCAGCAGTTCGGATCCGGGACTAGCGGGAGGGTTTGGCAATGAGCAGTTCTTC,CASSSDPGLAGGFGNEQFF
14,TRBJ2-1,once,TRBV15,-,TGTGCCACCAGCAGTACAGGCTCCTACAATGAGCAGTTCTTC,CATSSTGSYNEQFF
11,TRBJ2-5,few,TRBV6-5,TRBD2,TGTGCCAGCTCGGGGGGGGAGACCCAGTACTTC,CASSGGETQYF